What follows describes a single TCR beta chain. The PCR had 60 Vbeta and 13 Jbeta primers. TCRdb's table, derived via immunoSEQ multiplex PCR, lists solely in-frame clones and lacks some. In the table there are about 130,000 clones, roughly 77% of which are singletons. This sample was included in a study of cytomegalovirus exposure and HLA in healthy donors. V shed 5 bases and J 6 bases; nucleotides not matched to a gene: 5. The CDR3 is made up of 13 amino acids. Germline assignment: CDR1 LNHDA and CDR2 SQIVND (reference sequence). This chain connects TRBV19 to TRBJ2-7; 9 nucleotides line up with TRBD1. The receptor was derived from a man between 25 and 39 years old in good health and CMV-seronegative. Sequenced material: PBMCs. The CDR3 region is CASSQQGAAEQYF. DNA for the CDR3: TGTGCCAGTAGTCAACAGGGGGCGGCCGAGCAGTACTTC.